This T cell receptor beta chain appears in the sequencing data of a study of metastatic and nonmetastatic thyroid tumors. This CDR3 has 16 residues. V was cut by 4 bases and J by 2 bases, with 17 bases left in between. Germline V gene sequence: CDR1 MDHEN, CDR2 SYDVKM. TCRdb re-processed the PCR reads through MiXCR. This table has around 31,000 clones, about 20% appearing once. None of the patients had undergone any treatment ahead of thyroid surgery. The sample was blood. The sequence derives from a female donor with papillary thyroid cancer or a benign thyroid nodule (not recorded which). Some clones in this sample may be carry-over from other donors' samples. This chain links TRBV28 with TRBJ1-2, with no clear D. CDR3 sequence reads: CASSSQFLGSNYGYTF. The CDR3 bases are TGTGCCAGCAGTTCCCAGTTTTTGGGTTCCAACTATGGCTACACCTTC.